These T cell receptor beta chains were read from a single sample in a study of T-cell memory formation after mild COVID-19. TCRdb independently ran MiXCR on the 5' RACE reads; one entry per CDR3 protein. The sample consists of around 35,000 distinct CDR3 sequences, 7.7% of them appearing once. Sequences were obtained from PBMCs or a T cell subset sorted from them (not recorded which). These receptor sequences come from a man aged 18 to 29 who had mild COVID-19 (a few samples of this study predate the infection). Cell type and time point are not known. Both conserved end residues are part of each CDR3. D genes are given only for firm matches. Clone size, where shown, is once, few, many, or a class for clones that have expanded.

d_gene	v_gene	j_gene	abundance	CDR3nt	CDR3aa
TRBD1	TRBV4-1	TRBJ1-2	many	TGCGCCAGCAGCGATTTCGACAGGGCGAATGGCTACACCTTC	CASSDFDRANGYTF
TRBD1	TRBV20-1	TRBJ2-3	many	TGCAGTGCCCCTATGGCAGGGGGCGGTTCAGATACGCAGTATTTT	CSAPMAGGGSDTQYF
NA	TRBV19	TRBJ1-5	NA	TGTGCCAGTAGTCGACAGCCCGGAACATTTGGCAATCAGCCCCAGCATTTT	CASSRQPGTFGNQPQHF
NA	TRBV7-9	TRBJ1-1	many	TGTGCCAGCAGCTTAGAAGGCCGAAACACTGAAGCTTTCTTT	CASSLEGRNTEAFF
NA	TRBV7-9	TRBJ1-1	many	TGTGCCAGCAGCTTTCCGAACACTGAAGCTTTCTTT	CASSFPNTEAFF
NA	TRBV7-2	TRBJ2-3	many	TGTGCCAGCAGCTTAGGCGCTAGCACAGATACGCAGTATTTT	CASSLGASTDTQYF
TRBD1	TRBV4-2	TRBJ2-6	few	TGTGCCAGCAGCCAAGTATCTAGGGGGCAGAGAGGGGCCAACGTCCTGACTTTC	CASSQVSRGQRGANVLTF
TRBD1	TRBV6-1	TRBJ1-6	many	TGTGCCAGCCGATATCTGACAGGGAATTCACCCCTCCACTTT	CASRYLTGNSPLHF
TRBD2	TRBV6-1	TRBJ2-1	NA	TGTGCCAGCAGTGAAATGGGAGCGGGGGGGCTGGTTGGGGATGAGCAGTTCTTC	CASSEMGAGGLVGDEQFF
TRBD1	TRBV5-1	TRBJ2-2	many	TGCGCCAGCAGCGTAACCGGGACAGAGTACCGGGAGCTGTTTTTT	CASSVTGTEYRELFF
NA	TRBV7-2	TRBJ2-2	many	TGTGCCAGCAGATTTACAGGCACCGGGGAGCTGTTTTTT	CASRFTGTGELFF
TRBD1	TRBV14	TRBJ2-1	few	TGTGCCAGCAGCCAACGTGGGACAGGGGGCTTCAATGAGCAGTTCTTC	CASSQRGTGGFNEQFF
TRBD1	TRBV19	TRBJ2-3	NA	TGTGCCAGTAGTCTCGGGACAGACACAGATACGCAGTATTTT	CASSLGTDTDTQYF
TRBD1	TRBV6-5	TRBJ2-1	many	TGTGCCAGCAGCCAAACAGGGGGCTCCTACAATGAGCAGTTCTTC	CASSQTGGSYNEQFF
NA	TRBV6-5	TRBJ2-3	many	TGTGCCAGCAGTGACCCGAGTAGCACGCAGTATTTT	CASSDPSSTQYF
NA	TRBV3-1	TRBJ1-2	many	TGTGCCAGCAGTCAGCAGGGAAGCTATGGCTACACCTTC	CASSQQGSYGYTF
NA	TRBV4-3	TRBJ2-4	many	TGCGCCAGCAGCCCCGAATGGGGGTTCATTCAGTACTTC	CASSPEWGFIQYF
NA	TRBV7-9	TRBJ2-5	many	TGTGCCAGCAGCCCCCCCTGGCCCCCGGTGGGGACCCAGTACTTC	CASSPPWPPVGTQYF
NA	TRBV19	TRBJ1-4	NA	TGTGCCAGTAGTATGGGTGGGGCAGAAGCTAATGAAAAACTGTTTTTT	CASSMGGAEANEKLFF
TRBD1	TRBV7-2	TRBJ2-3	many	TGTGCCAGCAACCGACAGGGGGCGACAGATACGCAGTATTTT	CASNRQGATDTQYF
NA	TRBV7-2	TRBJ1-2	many	TGTGCCAGCAGCCCCCGGACAGTGCGCTATGGCTACACCTTC	CASSPRTVRYGYTF
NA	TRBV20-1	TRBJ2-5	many	TGCAGTGCTACAACCGGGACATCCGAAGAGACCCAGTACTTC	CSATTGTSEETQYF
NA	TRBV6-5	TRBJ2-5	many	TGTGCCAGTTCCCCCGGCGGGGGCGTATCCCGGGCAGAGACCCAGTACTTC	CASSPGGGVSRAETQYF
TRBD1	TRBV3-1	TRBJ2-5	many	TGTGCCAGCAGCCAAGGGGGGCCAGGGGGACAAGAGACCCAGTACTTC	CASSQGGPGGQETQYF
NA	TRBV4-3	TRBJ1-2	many	TGCGCCAGCAGCGAGGCAGGGGCCAACCTTTATGGCTACACCTTC	CASSEAGANLYGYTF
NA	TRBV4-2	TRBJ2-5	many	TGTGCCAGCAGCCCAGGAGGGGGAAATACAGAGACCCAGTACTTC	CASSPGGGNTETQYF
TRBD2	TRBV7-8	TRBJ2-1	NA	TGTGCCAGCAGCTCCGAAGCGGGGGGATACAATGAGCAGTTCTTC	CASSSEAGGYNEQFF
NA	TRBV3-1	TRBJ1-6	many	TGTGCCAGCAGCCTTACTGATAATTCACCCCTCCACTTT	CASSLTDNSPLHF
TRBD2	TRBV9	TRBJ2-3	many	TGTGCCAGCAGCGTAGGGGTCAGAAGCGGGGGAATCACAGATACGCAGTATTTT	CASSVGVRSGGITDTQYF
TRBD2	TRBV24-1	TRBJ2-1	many	TGTGCCACCAGTGATTTAGGGACTAGCAATGAGCAGTTCTTC	CATSDLGTSNEQFF
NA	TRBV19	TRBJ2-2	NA	TGTGCCAGTAGTCGTTTCCCGGGCCCGACCGGGGAGCTGTTTTTT	CASSRFPGPTGELFF
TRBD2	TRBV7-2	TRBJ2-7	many	TGTGCCAGCAGTAGCGGGGGGGCAGCGCAGTACTTC	CASSSGGAAQYF
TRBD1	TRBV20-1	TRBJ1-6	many	TGCAGTGCTAGAGATCGAAGGGGGCAAGTTAATTCACCCCTCCACTTT	CSARDRRGQVNSPLHF
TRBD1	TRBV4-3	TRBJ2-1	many	TGCGCCAGCAGCCAAGATCGGGACAGGGGGCGCCGGAATATTTATAATGAGCAGTTCTTC	CASSQDRDRGRRNIYNEQFF
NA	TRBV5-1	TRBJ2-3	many	TGCGCCAGCAGCCCTATAGTACGGGATACGCAGTATTTT	CASSPIVRDTQYF
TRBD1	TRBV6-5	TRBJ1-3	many	TGTGCCAGCAGTCAGGGGACAGGAGACTACTCTGGAAACACCATATATTTT	CASSQGTGDYSGNTIYF
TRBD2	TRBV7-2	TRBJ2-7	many	TGTGCCAGCAGCATCACTAGCGGGGGGCTACTATACGAGCAGTACTTC	CASSITSGGLLYEQYF
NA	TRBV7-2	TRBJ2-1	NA	TGTGCCAGCAGCTTAGATCCAGGCGGGCCGTTCTTC	CASSLDPGGPFF
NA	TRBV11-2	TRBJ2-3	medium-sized	TGTGCCAGCAGCTCCTATACGCAGTATTTT	CASSSYTQYF
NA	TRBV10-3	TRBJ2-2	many	TGTGCCATCAGTGAGTCGGGGACGCGGTTGGACCGGGAGCTGTTTTTT	CAISESGTRLDRELFF
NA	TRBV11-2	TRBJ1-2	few	TGTGCCAGCAGCTTAGATCGGTTGGGTGGCTACACCTTC	CASSLDRLGGYTF
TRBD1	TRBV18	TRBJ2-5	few	TGTGCCAGCTCACCGGGACAAGGGACAGGCTCACAAGAGACCCAGTACTTC	CASSPGQGTGSQETQYF
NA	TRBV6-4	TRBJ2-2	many	TGTGCCAGCAGTCAGGGGGGATACACCGGGGAGCTGTTTTTT	CASSQGGYTGELFF
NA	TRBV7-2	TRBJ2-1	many	TGTGCCAGCAGCTTAAAAAGTAGAAATGAGCAGTTCTTC	CASSLKSRNEQFF
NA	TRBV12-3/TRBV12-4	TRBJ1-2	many	TGTGCCAGCAGTCAGGACAGAGTCTATGGCTACACCTTC	CASSQDRVYGYTF